The 21 T cell receptor beta chains below all came from one sample that was sequenced in a study of shared clonotypes between healthy human individuals. Sequencing was performed with immunoSEQ multiplex PCR; in TCRdb, only in-frame clones are kept and a portion is missing. Of hundreds of thousands of clones in the sample, 85% to 95% were seen once. As defined, naive CD8 cells were CD45RO-negative and positively selected for CCR7, with terminally differentiated effector memory CD45RA+ cells excluded. Sequences were obtained from naive CD8+ T cells sorted from blood. These TCRs come from a woman in her thirties in good health.

CDR3: CASSPGRWYEQYF. CDR3 in DNA: TGTGCCAGCAGCCCCGGGAGGTGGTACGAGCAGTACTTC. This chain links TRBV9 with TRBJ2-7, with TRBD2 matching over 7 bases. Germline values: CDR1 SGDLS, CDR2 YYNGEE. The CDR3 loop spans 13 amino acids. The V segment lost 4 bases and the J segment 4 bases; nucleotides outside the gene matches: 5.

This chain joins TRBV2 and TRBJ2-7; 8 nucleotides match TRBD2. The CDR3 loop spans 14 amino acids. V lost 2 bases and J lost 3; bases outside the gene matches: 3. Per germline, CDR1 SNHLY and CDR2 FYNNEI. CDR3 nucleotide sequence: TGTGCCAGCAGTGAAAGCGGGAGTGGCTACGAGCAGTACTTC. It yields the protein CASSESGSGYEQYF.

The chain is built from TRBV9 and TRBJ1-1, with D possibly matching TRBD1 (5 bases). The CDR3 contains 14 residues. Germline V gene data show CDR1 as SGDLS and CDR2 as YYNGEE. V dropped 0 bases and J dropped 5 bases, with 11 bases sitting between them. CDR3 DNA: TGTGCCAGCAGCGTAGAGGGGAGTTTGACTGAAGCTTTCTTT. Encoded protein: CASSVEGSLTEAFF.

The rearrangement uses TRBV7-9 and TRBJ2-7; 10 bases are shared with TRBD2. Trimming cost V 1 base and J 3 bases; bases outside gene matches: 0. CDR1 and CDR2 from the germline V gene are SEHNR and FQNEAQ (reference sequence). The CDR3 sequence is 14 residues long. As DNA, the CDR3 is TGTGCCAGCAGCTTAGTAGCGGGAGGCTACGAGCAGTACTTC. It codes for CASSLVAGGYEQYF.

The V call is TRBV27, the J call TRBJ2-3; no definite D call. Trimming took off 5 bases at V and 0 bases at J, with 12 bases between the two ends. This CDR3 has 15 amino acids. From germline, CDR1 is MNHEY and CDR2 SMNVEV (reference sequence). The CDR3 DNA is TGTGCCAGCAGTAATAGTATGACTAGCACAGATACGCAGTATTTT. This sequence encodes CASSNSMTSTDTQYF.

Note on this clone: Other DNA sequences within the sample encode an identical CDR3. This chain joins TRBV4-1 and TRBJ2-7, with D possibly being TRBD2 (5 bases). CDR3 length equals 13 residues. Germline loops: CDR1 MGHRA, CDR2 YSYEKL. The V gene lost 2 bases and the J gene lost 2 bases, with 7 bases spanning the gap. CDR3 sequence: CASSQPGTYEQYF. For the CDR3, the DNA is TGCGCCAGCAGCCAACCCGGGACCTACGAGCAGTACTTC.

This clone was found once. The J gene is TRBJ2-7, the V gene TRBV6-5; 10 bases agree with TRBD2. This CDR3 has 14 amino acids. CDR1 is MNHEY, CDR2 SVGAGI, per germline. V was pared by 4 bases and J by 1 base, with 1 base of the junction left unmatched. The CDR3: CASSSAGGSYEQYF. The CDR3 DNA sequence: TGTGCCAGCAGTTCAGCGGGAGGGTCCTACGAGCAGTACTTC.

V gene TRBV19 combines with J gene TRBJ2-5; a possible D gene is TRBD1 (6 bases). The J call may be faulty, since TRBJ2-7 better matches the DNA end. The CDR3 has 15 amino acids. Germline V gene data show CDR1 as LNHDA and CDR2 as SQIVND (reference sequence). Here the CDR3 reads CASSTASDSSYEQYF. The CDR3 region has the DNA TGTGCCAGTAGCACTGCCTCGGACAGTTCCTACGAGCAGTACTTC.

V and J are TRBV28 and TRBJ2-2; D gene uncertain. This CDR3 spans 11 amino acids. V dropped 8 bases and J dropped 6 bases, with 7 bases sitting between them. CDR1 and CDR2 (germline): MDHEN, SYDVKM. CDR3 residues: CASGRAGELFF. The CDR3 DNA is TGTGCCAGCGGCCGGGCCGGGGAGCTGTTTTTT.

The chain couples TRBV4-1 to TRBJ2-5; TRBD2 aligns across 12 bases. The CDR3 has 16 amino acids. The trim removed 4 bases at V and 1 base at J, leaving 4 bases unmatched. CDR1 is MGHRA, CDR2 YSYEKL, per germline. The CDR3 sequence is CASSPRLAGVQETQYF. CDR3 DNA: TGCGCCAGCAGCCCAAGACTAGCGGGAGTCCAAGAGACCCAGTACTTC.

The J gene is TRBJ1-5, the V gene TRBV7-8; the D gene is possibly TRBD1 (6 bases). V lost 2 bases and J lost 0, with 14 bases in between. Germline values: CDR1 SGHVS, CDR2 FQNEAQ. The CDR3 is made up of 17 amino acids. CDR3 sequence (DNA): TGTGCCAGCAGCTTACGAGAGGGGGTCTATAGCAATCAGCCCCAGCATTTT. As protein: CASSLREGVYSNQPQHF. Drawing the rest from reference TRBV7-8 and TRBJ1-5, the complete variable domain is GAGVSQSPRYKVAKRGQDVALRCDPISGHVSLFWYQQALGQGPEFLTYFQNEAQLDKSGLPSDRFFAERPEGSVSTLKIQRTQQEDSAVYLCASSLREGVYSNQPQHFGDGTRLSIL.

The J gene is TRBJ2-7, the V gene TRBV27; D is ambiguous. The CDR3 totals 11 residues. The germline V gene encodes CDR1 MNHEY and CDR2 SMNVEV (reference sequence). Trimming removed 5 bases at V and 9 bases at J, with 11 bases between. CDR3 nucleotides: TGTGCCAGCAGTCTGGGGTGGCGGCAGTACTTC. This encodes CASSLGWRQYF.

The rearrangement links TRBV29-1 to TRBJ1-2; 9 positions match TRBD1. V was pared by 4 bases and J by 8 bases, with 17 bases of the junction left unmatched. The CDR3 totals 16 residues. Germline lookup yields CDR1 SQVTM and CDR2 ANQGSEA. The chain's CDR3 is CSVVGEPGQGRDGYTF. Here the CDR3 DNA reads TGCAGCGTTGTCGGGGAACCGGGACAGGGAAGAGACGGCTACACCTTC.

This clone was counted a single time. V usage is TRBV6-5 and J usage is TRBJ2-1, with D maybe TRBD1 (6 bases). Germline V lookup: CDR1 MNHEY, CDR2 SVGAGI. The length of the CDR3 is 15 residues. Deletions cut 4 bases from V and 5 bases from J, with 15 bases between. CDR3 bases: TGTGCCAGCAGTTTTCCGGGCAGGGGAGACAATGAGCAGTTCTTC. It codes for CASSFPGRGDNEQFF.

This clone appeared a single time. The V call is TRBV11-2, the J call TRBJ2-2, with 9 bases identical to TRBD2. After removal of 5 bases from V and 7 bases from J, the junction contained 17 bases not matched to a gene. The CDR3 runs 18 residues. The germline V gene encodes CDR1 SGHAT and CDR2 FQNNGV. The chain's CDR3 is CASSRGRGSGRSGGELFF. As DNA, the CDR3 is TGTGCCAGCAGCCGGGGTCGGGGTAGCGGGAGAAGTGGCGGGGAGCTGTTTTTT. Full variable domain (remainder filled in from reference TRBV11-2 and TRBJ2-2): EAGVAQSPRYKIIEKRQSVAFWCNPISGHATLYWYQQILGQGPKLLIQFQNNGVVDDSQLPKDRFSAERLKGVDSTLKIQPAKLEDSAVYLCASSRGRGSGRSGGELFFGEGSRLTVL.

The chain employs TRBV20-1 and TRBJ2-3; D ambiguous. Germline lookup yields CDR1 DFQATT and CDR2 SNEGSKA (reference sequence). CDR3 length: 11 amino acids. V was pared by 2 bases and J by 4 bases, with 4 bases between. The CDR3 region is CSARKADTQYF. The CDR3 DNA reads TGCAGTGCTAGAAAAGCAGATACGCAGTATTTT.

DNA for the CDR3: TGTGCCAGCAGCCCCCCGGGCCCTCCGCACTACAATGAGCAGTTCTTC. Its protein is CASSPPGPPHYNEQFF. This sequence joins TRBV11-2 and TRBJ2-1; D is unclear. This CDR3 contains 16 residues. Germline CDR1 reads SGHAT; CDR2 reads FQNNGV. V was pared by 5 bases and J by 3 bases, with 17 bases between.

A single count supports this clone. The chain links TRBV28 to TRBJ2-5, with D possibly being TRBD2 (5 bases). Germline loops: CDR1 MDHEN, CDR2 SYDVKM. There are 16 residues in the CDR3. V gave up 5 bases and J gave up 2 bases, with 18 bases separating them. The CDR3 is CASSTRATGVQETQYF. As DNA, the CDR3 is TGTGCCAGCAGTACACGAGCAACCGGGGTTCAAGAGACCCAGTACTTC.

This clone was counted a single time. The CDR3 DNA is TGCAGTGCTAGAGTGCTAGAAGCTTTCTTT. This translates into CSARVLEAFF. J is TRBJ1-1 and V is TRBV20-1; D not resolved. The CDR3 contains 10 residues. V was trimmed by 1 base and J by 8 bases, leaving 5 bases between them. From germline, CDR1 is DFQATT and CDR2 SNEGSKA (reference sequence).

The rearrangement joins TRBV4-2 to TRBJ2-1; TRBD2 matches 9 bases. The CDR3 contains 17 residues. Per the germline V gene, CDR1 is LGHNA and CDR2 is YNFKEQ. J lost 10 bases, V lost 0 bases, and 13 bases had no gene match. The CDR3 DNA sequence: TGTGCCAGCAGCCAAGAGGCATCGGGACTAGCACCCTGGGAGCAGTTCTTC. Amino acids: CASSQEASGLAPWEQFF.

V and J are TRBV10-2 and TRBJ2-2; D is possibly TRBD2 (5 bases). The germline gives CDR1 WSHSY, CDR2 SAAADI. The CDR3 sequence is 16 residues long. Trimming shortened V by 4 bases and J by 1 base, and 13 bases separated the two germline ends. The CDR3 DNA is TGCGCCAGCAGTGTCGATTCAGGAGGGAACACCGGGGAGCTGTTTTTT. Its translation is CASSVDSGGNTGELFF.